This T cell receptor beta chain was documented in a study of blood T cell repertoires in COVID-19. Overall study context: Both acute and convalescent COVID-19 samples were obtained from the United States, Italy and Spain. Sources were T cells, B-cell-depleted T cells, or PBMCs; the material itself was cDNA or gDNA.

The ends were cut back, 3 bases at V and 5 bases at J, with 10 bases in the middle. CDR1 and CDR2 (germline): SGDLS, YYNGEE. CDR3 length: 13 amino acids. Original processing methods: Amplification of reference gene primers was used by the study to estimate nucleated cell counts. TCRdb's copy holds only in-frame clones and misses some; the assay was immunoSEQ multiplex PCR. The V and J calls and clone size were taken over from that table, and D and trimming were inferred from the DNA. The repertoire holds 70,000 to 100,000 clones, with roughly nine tenths as singletons. Material for sequencing was peripheral blood. This rearrangement joins TRBV9 to TRBJ2-3; possible D gene TRBD1, 6 bases. The clonotype comes from a man in his 60s with acute or convalescent COVID-19. CDR3 DNA sequence: TGTGCCAGCAGCGCTGGGGGCATAGATACGCAGTATTTT. Translated, it gives CASSAGGIDTQYF. The complete variable domain, with remaining parts taken from reference TRBV9 and TRBJ2-3, reads DSGVTQTPKHLITATGQRVTLRCSPRSGDLSVYWYQQSLDQGLQFLIQYYNGEERAKGNILERFSAQQFPDLHSELNLSSLELGDSALYFCASSAGGIDTQYFGPGTRLTVL.